Below are 7 T cell receptor beta chains sequenced from a single sample in a study of response to subunit inactivated influenza vaccine (dated by TCRdb to 2017 to 2018). Libraries came from RT-PCR. TCRdb lists the instrument as Illumina HiSeq 2500. TCRdb trimmed the raw reads at Q25, called clones with MiXCR and kept productive beta chains. Rows with a matching CDR3 protein are joined into one entry that keeps the most common DNA and genes. Recorded for this sample are about 780,000 distinct CDR3 sequences; approximately 17% of them occurred a single time. About 11% of the sample rests with the top ten. The material sequenced was PBMCs from blood, taken approximately 5 days after vaccination. These receptors all stem from a man aged 45-65 years who received an inactivated influenza vaccine. Donor details come from another sample of the same person, matched by shared clones.

This clonotype was observed a few times. One end of the junction fails to match germline, which may point to a read error. V and J are TRBV20-1 and TRBJ2-7, with 9 positions matching TRBD1. CDR1 is DFQATT and CDR2 is SNEGSKA in the germline V gene (reference sequence). CDR3 length equals 13 residues. CDR3 DNA: TGCAGTGCGGGGACAGGGTACTCCTCCGAGCAGTACTTC. It specifies CSAGTGYSSEQYF.

This clonotype was counted a few times. The gene calls are TRBV30 and TRBJ2-5, with TRBD1 matching 9 bases. The CDR3 spans 13 residues. Germline V gene sequence: CDR1 GTSNPN, CDR2 SVGIG (reference sequence). The V segment lost 0 bases and the J segment 8 bases; nucleotides outside the gene matches: 4. CDR3 amino acids: CAWSVQGAHTQYF. The CDR3 DNA is TGTGCCTGGAGTGTACAGGGGGCGCACACCCAGTACTTC. The full variable domain, with the rest looked up from reference TRBV30 and TRBJ2-5, is SQTIHQWPATLVQPVGSPLSLECTVEGTSNPNLYWYRQAAGRGLQLLFYSVGIGQISSEVPQNLSASRPQDRQFILSSKKLLLSDSGFYLCAWSVQGAHTQYFGPGTRLLVL.

This clonotype appeared a few times. The chain joins TRBV7-2 to TRBJ2-3; D is unresolved. This CDR3 is built from 15 residues. CDR1 is SGHTA and CDR2 is FQGNSA in the germline V gene. V was trimmed by 4 bases and J by 0 bases, leaving 11 bases between them. In DNA form, the CDR3 reads TGTGCCAGCAGCTCGAGGTCGCGGAGCACAGATACGCAGTATTTT. Amino acids: CASSSRSRSTDTQYF.

J is TRBJ2-7 and V is TRBV28; the match to TRBD2 covers 10 bases. Trimming cost V 5 bases and J 5 bases; bases outside gene matches: 9. Germline CDR1 and CDR2: MDHEN and SYDVKM. The CDR3 is made up of 15 amino acids. The CDR3 protein is CASSGGGLAYNEQYF. CDR3 bases: TGTGCCAGCAGTGGCGGGGGACTAGCGTACAACGAGCAGTACTTC.

The chain couples TRBV29-1 to TRBJ2-7; the D gene is possibly TRBD1 (5 bases). This CDR3 is 12 amino acids long. V was pared by 5 bases and J by 2 bases, with 10 bases between. Germline V gene data show CDR1 as SQVTM and CDR2 as ANQGSEA. This CDR3 is CSVRTRTYEQYF. In DNA, the CDR3 is TGCAGCGTTCGGACAAGAACCTACGAGCAGTACTTC.

In its sample, this clonotype was seen many times. This chain connects TRBV20-1 to TRBJ2-1; 7 bases are shared with TRBD2. V was clipped by 5 bases and J by 0 bases; unmatched bases: 4. Per the germline V gene, CDR1 is DFQATT and CDR2 is SNEGSKA (reference sequence). The CDR3 is 14 residues long. In nucleotides, the CDR3 is TGCAGTGCTCCGACTAGCCACTCCTACAATGAGCAGTTCTTC. It codes for CSAPTSHSYNEQFF.

This clonotype was seen repeatedly, ten times or more. V gene TRBV20-1 combines with J gene TRBJ2-2; D unclear. V was trimmed by 5 bases and J by 0 bases, leaving 19 bases between them. The germline V gene has CDR1 DFQATT and CDR2 SNEGSKA (reference sequence). This CDR3 has 17 residues. The chain's CDR3 is CSAPGSANRPNTGELFF. In nucleotides, the CDR3 is TGCAGTGCTCCGGGCTCGGCAAACCGGCCGAACACCGGGGAGCTGTTTTTT.